Below, 17 T cell receptor beta chains from the same sample are listed, as sequenced in a study of blood T cell repertoires in COVID-19. TCRdb's copy holds only in-frame clones and misses some; the assay was immunoSEQ multiplex PCR. The sample records fewer than 200,000 clones, 81% being singletons. Sequencing was performed on peripheral blood. The receptors were gathered from a woman of 80 years or more with COVID-19, enrolled during active disease.

The chain is built from TRBV18 and TRBJ1-2; 8 nucleotides match TRBD1. With V trimmed by 3 bases and J by 3 bases, 6 bases remained unmatched. The germline CDR1 and CDR2 sequences are KGHSH and LQKENI. CDR3 length: 15 residues. This chain's CDR3 is CASSPLDRGDYGYTF. CDR3 DNA: TGTGCCAGCTCACCTTTAGACAGGGGCGACTATGGCTACACCTTC.

This chain uses TRBV10-3 with TRBJ1-1; TRBD1 might be the D (5 bases). The CDR3 is 12 residues long. The V and J ends lost 6 bases and 5 bases respectively, with 10 bases between them. Looked up from germline, CDR1 is ENHRY and CDR2 is SYGVKD. CDR3 in DNA: TGTGCCATCAGGGGGGGGGAAACTGAAGCTTTCTTT. Protein sequence: CAIRGGETEAFF.

The chain employs TRBV10-3 and TRBJ2-7, with 12 bases matching TRBD2. CDR1 and CDR2 (germline): ENHRY, SYGVKD. This CDR3 has 14 amino acids. V was pared by 6 bases and J by 4 bases, with 4 bases of the junction left unmatched. CDR3 DNA sequence: TGTGCCATCAGAGGACTAGCGGGACAATACGAGCAGTACTTC. Its translation: CAIRGLAGQYEQYF.

The CDR3 DNA sequence: TGTGCCAGCAGCGGGGGCACCTACGAGCAGTACTTC. It yields the protein CASSGGTYEQYF. This chain joins TRBV7-8 and TRBJ2-7, with D possibly being TRBD1 (6 bases). This CDR3 spans 12 amino acids. Deletions cut 5 bases from V and 2 bases from J, with 7 bases between. Germline V lookup: CDR1 SGHVS, CDR2 FQNEAQ.

This clone was seen only once. The rearrangement joins TRBV19 to TRBJ1-1; possible D gene TRBD1, 5 bases. Trimming shortened V by 10 bases and J by 0 bases, and 18 bases separated the two germline ends. Germline V CDR1 and CDR2: LNHDA, SQIVND (reference sequence). The CDR3 length is 15 residues. CDR3 sequence reads: CATGAGRGMNTEAFF. As DNA, the CDR3 is TGTGCCACAGGAGCAGGGAGGGGCATGAACACTGAAGCTTTCTTT.

This clone occurred once. The rearrangement uses TRBV5-6 and TRBJ2-7, with TRBD1 matching 7 bases. The CDR3 contains 16 residues. Germline values: CDR1 SGHDT, CDR2 YYEEEE. J gave up 0 bases and V 4 bases, and 10 bases lay outside the gene matches. CDR3 residues: CASSPEQGTYSYEQYF. The CDR3 DNA reads as TGTGCCAGCAGCCCGGAACAGGGGACCTACTCCTACGAGCAGTACTTC.

J is TRBJ1-4 and V is TRBV18, with D perhaps TRBD1 (6 bases). This CDR3 has 16 amino acids. Germline CDR1 and CDR2: KGHSH and LQKENI. Trimming removed 5 bases at V and 0 bases at J, with 13 bases between. The chain's CDR3 is CASSDARGATNEKLFF. The DNA for the CDR3 is TGTGCCAGCTCAGATGCCAGGGGAGCAACTAATGAAAAACTGTTTTTT.

This clone was detected a few times. The chain links TRBV7-8 to TRBJ2-1, with D tentatively TRBD2 (6 bases). Germline V gene data show CDR1 as SGHVS and CDR2 as FQNEAQ. The germline V and J ends were trimmed by 2 bases and 0 bases, with 11 bases remaining between them. The CDR3 covers 16 residues. The CDR3 loop reads CASSLKRVSSYNEQFF. The CDR3 DNA reads TGTGCCAGCAGCTTAAAGCGGGTGAGCTCCTACAATGAGCAGTTCTTC.

This chain links TRBV3-1 (or the pseudogene TRBV3-2) with TRBJ2-7; TRBD1 aligns across 8 bases. CDR3 size: 15 residues. V trimming: 5 bases; J trimming: 1 base; junction bases outside the gene matches: 7. Germline V lookup: CDR1 LGHDT, CDR2 YNNKEL (reference sequence). The CDR3 DNA reads as TGTGCCAGCAGCACCTCCGGGACAGGATCCTACGAGCAGTACTTC. Translated, it gives CASSTSGTGSYEQYF.

The V and J genes are TRBV28 and TRBJ2-3; D not resolved. CDR3 length: 15 amino acids. V shed 1 base and J shed 5 bases, with 13 bases lying between them. The germline gives CDR1 MDHEN, CDR2 SYDVKM. The CDR3 here is CASSLYPRPGDTQYF. The CDR3 DNA follows: TGTGCCAGCAGTTTATACCCCCGCCCCGGAGATACGCAGTATTTT.

The chain recombines TRBV5-8 with TRBJ2-2, with no clear D. The V end was cut by 0 bases, the J end by 6 bases, with 9 bases between. This CDR3 spans 14 amino acids. Germline V gives CDR1 SGHTS, CDR2 YDEGEE. The CDR3: CASSLVLGAGELFF. The CDR3, as DNA: TGTGCCAGCAGCTTGGTCCTCGGTGCCGGGGAGCTGTTTTTT.

This chain uses TRBV21-1 with TRBJ2-7; the D call of TRBD2 is as the table states it, not checked on the DNA. TRBV21-1 has pseudogene status. The CDR3 loop spans 18 amino acids. This chain's CDR3 is CASSKAPSLAGISYEQYF. As DNA, the CDR3 is TGTGCCAGCAGCAAAGCCCCGTCACTAGCGGGGATATCCTACGAGCAGTACTTC.

J is TRBJ1-2 and V is TRBV7-6, with 7 bases that match TRBD1. The CDR3 loop spans 13 amino acids. Losses at the gene ends were 5 bases for V and 2 bases for J; bases not matched to a gene: 2. From germline, CDR1 is SGHVS and CDR2 FNYEAQ. The CDR3 loop is CASSPGQNYGYTF. The CDR3 nucleotides are TGTGCCAGCAGCCCGGGACAGAACTATGGCTACACCTTC. Full variable domain (rest looked up from reference TRBV7-6 and TRBJ1-2): GAGVSQSPRYKVTKRGQDVALRCDPISGHVSLYWYRQALGQGPEFLTYFNYEAQQDKSGLPNDRFSAERPEGSISTLTIQRTEQRDSAMYRCASSPGQNYGYTFGSGTRLTVV.

This chain connects TRBV19 to TRBJ1-1, with 7 bases that match TRBD1. CDR3 size: 15 residues. Germline V gene lookup returns CDR1 LNHDA and CDR2 SQIVND (reference sequence). Unmatched junction bases numbered 5, after V lost 4 bases and J lost 0 bases. The CDR3 reads CASSNYRGLNTEAFF. CDR3 nucleotide sequence: TGTGCCAGTAGTAACTACAGGGGACTGAACACTGAAGCTTTCTTT. The complete variable domain, with remaining parts taken from reference TRBV19 and TRBJ1-1, reads DGGITQSPKYLFRKEGQNVTLSCEQNLNHDAMYWYRQDPGQGLRLIYYSQIVNDFQKGDIAEGYSVSREKKESFPLTVTSAQKNPTAFYLCASSNYRGLNTEAFFGQGTRLTVV.

The chain has TRBV10-1 and TRBJ2-7; 7 bases are a match to TRBD2. The CDR3 covers 16 residues. V lost 7 bases and J lost 0; bases outside the gene matches: 12. Germline V CDR1 and CDR2: WNHNN, SYGVQD (reference sequence). The CDR3 sequence: CASMRPQRGSSYEQYF. CDR3 sequence (DNA): TGCGCCAGCATGCGCCCCCAGCGGGGAAGCTCCTACGAGCAGTACTTC.

J is TRBJ2-2 and V is TRBV5-1; tentative D call: TRBD1 (6 bases). The V end lost 6 bases, the J end lost 0 bases, and 9 bases lay between the germline ends. The length of the CDR3 is 14 residues. From germline, CDR1 is SGHRS and CDR2 YFSETQ. The CDR3 region is CASKDSANTGELFF. CDR3 coding DNA: TGCGCCAGCAAGGACAGTGCGAACACCGGGGAGCTGTTTTTT.

The chain has TRBV7-2 and TRBJ2-3; TRBD2 agrees at 13 bases. Germline CDR1 and CDR2: SGHTA and FQGNSA. The ends lost 5 bases at V and 6 bases at J; junction bases unmatched: 14. The CDR3 totals 18 residues. The CDR3 sequence: CASSMGLAGSRPRDTQYF. The CDR3 bases are TGTGCCAGCAGCATGGGACTAGCGGGGAGCCGCCCTCGGGATACGCAGTATTTT.